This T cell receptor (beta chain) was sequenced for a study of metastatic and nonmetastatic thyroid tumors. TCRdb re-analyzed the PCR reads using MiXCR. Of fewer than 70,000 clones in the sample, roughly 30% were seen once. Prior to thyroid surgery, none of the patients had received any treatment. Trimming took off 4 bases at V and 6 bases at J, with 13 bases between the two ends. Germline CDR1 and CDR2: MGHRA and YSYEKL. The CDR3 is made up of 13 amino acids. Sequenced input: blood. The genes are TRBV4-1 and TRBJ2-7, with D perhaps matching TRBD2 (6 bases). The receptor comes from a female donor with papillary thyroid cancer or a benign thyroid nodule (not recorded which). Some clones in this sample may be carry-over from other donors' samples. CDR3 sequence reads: CASSPDGLIEQYF. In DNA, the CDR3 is TGCGCCAGCAGCCCCGACGGACTAATCGAGCAGTACTTC.